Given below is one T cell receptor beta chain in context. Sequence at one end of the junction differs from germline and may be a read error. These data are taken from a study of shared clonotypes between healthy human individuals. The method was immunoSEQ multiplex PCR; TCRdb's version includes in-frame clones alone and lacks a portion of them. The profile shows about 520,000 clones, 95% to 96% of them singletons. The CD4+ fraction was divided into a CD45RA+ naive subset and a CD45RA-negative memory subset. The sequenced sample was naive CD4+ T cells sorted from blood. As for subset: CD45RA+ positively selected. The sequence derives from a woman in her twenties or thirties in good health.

CDR3 DNA: TGTGCCAGCAGCCCCAGGACTCTTAATGGAAAACTGTTTTTT. It specifies CASSPRTLNGKLFF. The chain carries TRBV28 and TRBJ1-4; no clear D. Germline V gene data show CDR1 as MDHEN and CDR2 as SYDVKM. The CDR3 totals 14 residues. Full variable domain (remainder filled in from reference TRBV28 and TRBJ1-4): DVKVTQSSRYLVKRTGEKVFLECVQDMDHENMFWYRQDPGLGLRLIYFSYDVKMKEKGDIPEGYSVSREKKERFSLILESASTNQTSMYLCASSPRTLNGKLFFGSGTQLSVL.